Listed below are T cell receptor beta chains from one sample, sequenced in a study of blood T cell repertoires in COVID-19. Libraries were prepared by immunoSEQ multiplex PCR; TCRdb keeps only in-frame clonotypes and omits some of them. Here the sample spans approximately 300,000 clones, more than 90% being singletons. The sequenced sample consisted of PBMCs or T cells enriched from blood (not recorded which). The receptors were gathered from a woman aged 25 to 39 who had recovered from COVID-19. Each CDR3 is given with its conserved first and last residue. Each record gives: CDR3 length, V gene, D gene, J gene, clone size, CDR3 DNA, CDR3 protein. The D gene is left open where the match is weak. Expanded clones get a size class; other rows say once, few or many, or leave the size out.

>17|TRBV2|.|TRBJ1-1|.
TGTGCCAGCAGTGAAGGGTGGACAATATCCAAGGAGGGTGAAGCTTTCTTT
CASSEGWTISKEGEAFF
>14|TRBV5-1|.|TRBJ2-5|.
TGCGCCAGCAGCGGGGGGGGCCCTTCAGAGACCCAGTACTTC
CASSGGGPSETQYF
>12|TRBV25-1|.|TRBJ2-7|.
TGTGCCAGCAGTGATAACTCCTACGAGCAGTACTTC
CASSDNSYEQYF
>13|TRBV19|TRBD1|TRBJ2-7|.
TGTGCCAGTAGGGGACAGGGACTCTACGAGCAGTACTTC
CASRGQGLYEQYF
>14|TRBV7-2|.|TRBJ1-2|.
TGTGCCAGCAGCCCCCTTTTCGGAGGAGGAGGCTACACCTTC
CASSPLFGGGGYTF
>17|TRBV5-1|TRBD2|TRBJ2-3|once
TGCGCCAGCAGCTTGGATCCCGTGGGGACTACCACAGATACGCAGTATTTT
CASSLDPVGTTTDTQYF
>13|TRBV10-3|TRBD1|TRBJ2-5|.
TGTGCCATCAGTGGGGACAGGGTACAGACCCAGTACTTC
CAISGDRVQTQYF
>14|TRBV6-5|TRBD2|TRBJ2-7|.
TGTGCCAGCAGTTATCAACTAGCGGGCTACGAGCAGTACTTC
CASSYQLAGYEQYF
>17|TRBV5-1|TRBD1|TRBJ1-2|.
TGCGCCAGCAGCTCCGGGACAGGGGGCGGAAGAGCGCATGGCTACACCTTC
CASSSGTGGGRAHGYTF
>15|TRBV18|TRBD1|TRBJ1-5|.
TGTGCCAGCTCACCGGGACAGGGATTTTATCAGCCCCAGCATTTT
CASSPGQGFYQPQHF
>16|TRBV5-1|TRBD2|TRBJ2-7|.
TGCGCCAGCAGCCCATTCGGGACTAGCGGCTCCTACGAGCAGTACTTC
CASSPFGTSGSYEQYF
>15|TRBV19|TRBD1|TRBJ1-6|.
TGTGCCAGTAGTATCCGACAGGGATTGTTATCACCCCTCCACTTT
CASSIRQGLLSPLHF
>17|TRBV9|TRBD2|TRBJ2-2|.
TGTGCCAGCAGCCCTGGGACTAGCGGGGGGGTAGGCGGGGAGCTGTTTTTT
CASSPGTSGGVGGELFF
>12|TRBV7-9|.|TRBJ2-7|.
TGTGCCAGCAGCTTAACGGGTGACGAGCAGTACTTC
CASSLTGDEQYF
>15|TRBV7-2|.|TRBJ1-6|.
TGTGCCAGCAGCTCTCAGAGCAGGGGTAATTCACCCCTCCACTTT
CASSSQSRGNSPLHF
>14|TRBV19|.|TRBJ1-3|.
TGTGCCAGTAGTGACATCACCTCTGGAAACACCATATATTTT
CASSDITSGNTIYF
>14|TRBV7-9|.|TRBJ2-7|.
TGTGCCAGCAGCTTGGCGGGTACACACTACGAGCAGTACTTC
CASSLAGTHYEQYF
>14|TRBV3-1/TRBV3-2|TRBD1|TRBJ1-1|.
TGTGCCAGCAGCCAGGGGACAGGGATGACTGAAGCTTTCTTT
CASSQGTGMTEAFF
>12|TRBV7-9|.|TRBJ2-5|.
TGTGCCAGCAACCCGGGAGAAGAGACCCAGTACTTC
CASNPGEETQYF
>16|TRBV28|TRBD1|TRBJ1-4|.
TGTGCCAGCAGCTCATACAGGGGGCAAACTAATGAAAAACTGTTTTTT
CASSSYRGQTNEKLFF
>16|TRBV5-4|TRBD2|TRBJ2-2|.
TGTGCCAGCAGGCTGAGCGGGACTTTCAACACCGGGGAGCTGTTTTTT
CASRLSGTFNTGELFF
>12|TRBV6-2/TRBV6-3|.|TRBJ2-7|.
TGTGCCAGCAGTAGGGGCCGCTACGAGCAGTACTTC
CASSRGRYEQYF
>15|TRBV7-8|.|TRBJ2-3|.
TGTGCCAGCAGCTTAGTAGAGTCTCTCACAGATACGCAGTATTTT
CASSLVESLTDTQYF
>11|TRBV3-1/TRBV3-2|.|TRBJ2-7|once
TGTGCCAGCAGCCAAGCTTACGAGCAGTACTTC
CASSQAYEQYF